This T cell receptor (beta chain) was captured by sequencing in a study of shared clonotypes between healthy human individuals. Germline V gene lookup returns CDR1 LNHDA and CDR2 SQIVND (reference sequence). V was trimmed by 2 bases and J by 4 bases, leaving 11 bases between them. CDR3 length: 14 amino acids. Libraries were prepared by immunoSEQ multiplex PCR; TCRdb keeps only in-frame clonotypes and omits some of them. Seen here are hundreds of thousands of clones, roughly 77% observed once, and the top ten hold approximately 13%. The sequence came from a woman in her thirties or forties in good health. Some clones in this sample may be carry-over from other donors' samples. Source material: PBMCs. The V gene is TRBV19, the J gene TRBJ1-2; D perhaps matches TRBD1 (5 bases). The CDR3 nucleotides read TGTGCCAGTAGTATATCGGAGGGGTCCTATGGCTACACCTTC. Translating gives CASSISEGSYGYTF. The full variable domain, rest sourced from reference TRBV19 and TRBJ1-2, is DGGITQSPKYLFRKEGQNVTLSCEQNLNHDAMYWYRQDPGQGLRLIYYSQIVNDFQKGDIAEGYSVSREKKESFPLTVTSAQKNPTAFYLCASSISEGSYGYTFGSGTRLTVV.